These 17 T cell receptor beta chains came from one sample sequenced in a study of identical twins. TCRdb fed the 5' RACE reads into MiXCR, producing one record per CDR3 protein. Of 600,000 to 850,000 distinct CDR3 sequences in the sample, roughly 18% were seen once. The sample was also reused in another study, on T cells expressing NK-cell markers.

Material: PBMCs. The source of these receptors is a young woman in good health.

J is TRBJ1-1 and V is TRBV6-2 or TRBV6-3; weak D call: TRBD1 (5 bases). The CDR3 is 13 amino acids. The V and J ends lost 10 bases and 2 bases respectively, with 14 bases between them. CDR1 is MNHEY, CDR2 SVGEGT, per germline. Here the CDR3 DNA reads TGTGCCATACAAGGGGTGCTTAACACTGAAGCTTTCTTT. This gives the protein CAIQGVLNTEAFF.

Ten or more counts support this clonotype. The CDR3, as DNA: TGTGCCAGCGGCTCCTACAATGAGCAGTTCTTC. This codes for CASGSYNEQFF. J is TRBJ2-1 and V is TRBV12-3 or TRBV12-4; no reliable D call. The CDR3 extends over 11 amino acids. V lost 8 bases, J lost 0 bases, and 2 bases lay in between.

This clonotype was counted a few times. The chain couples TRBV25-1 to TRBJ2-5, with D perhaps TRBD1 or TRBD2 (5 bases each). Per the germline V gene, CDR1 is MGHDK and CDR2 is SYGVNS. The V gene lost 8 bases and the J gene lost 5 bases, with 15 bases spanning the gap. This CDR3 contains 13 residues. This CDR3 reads CASLAGRGETQYF. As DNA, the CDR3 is TGTGCCAGCCTTGCAGGGAGAGGTGAGACCCAGTACTTC.

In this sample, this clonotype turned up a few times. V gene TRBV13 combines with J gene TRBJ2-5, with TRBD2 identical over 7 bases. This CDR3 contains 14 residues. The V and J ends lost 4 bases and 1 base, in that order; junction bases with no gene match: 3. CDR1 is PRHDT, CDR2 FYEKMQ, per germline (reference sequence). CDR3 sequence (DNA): TGTGCCAGCAGCTCACGGACTAGCCAAGAGACCCAGTACTTC. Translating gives CASSSRTSQETQYF.

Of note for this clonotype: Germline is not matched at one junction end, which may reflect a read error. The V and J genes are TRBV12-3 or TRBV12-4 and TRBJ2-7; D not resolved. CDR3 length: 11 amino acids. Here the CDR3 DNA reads TGTGCCAGCAGTCTCGGTTTCGACCAATCCTTC. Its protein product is CASSLGFDQSF.

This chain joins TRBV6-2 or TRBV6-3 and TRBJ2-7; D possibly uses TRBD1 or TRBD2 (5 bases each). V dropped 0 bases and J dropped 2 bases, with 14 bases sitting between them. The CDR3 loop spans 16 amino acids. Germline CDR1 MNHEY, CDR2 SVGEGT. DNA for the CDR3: TGTGCCAGCAGTTACTCTTCAGCGTCGGGGCCCTACGAGCAGTACTTC. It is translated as CASSYSSASGPYEQYF.

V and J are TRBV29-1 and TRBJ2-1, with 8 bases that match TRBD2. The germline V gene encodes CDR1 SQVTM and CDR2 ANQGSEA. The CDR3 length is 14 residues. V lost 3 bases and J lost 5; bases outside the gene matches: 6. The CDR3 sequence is CSVERWTSHNEQFF. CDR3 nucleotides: TGCAGCGTTGAGCGATGGACTAGCCACAATGAGCAGTTCTTC.

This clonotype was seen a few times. CDR3 sequence reads: CSASGASDTQYF. CDR3 nucleotides: TGCAGTGCTAGCGGGGCGTCTGATACGCAGTATTTT. The chain couples TRBV20-1 to TRBJ2-3; tentatively, D is TRBD1 or TRBD2 (5 bases each). V was pared by 3 bases and J by 6 bases, with 10 bases between. This CDR3 has 12 residues. Germline V CDR1 and CDR2: DFQATT, SNEGSKA (reference sequence).

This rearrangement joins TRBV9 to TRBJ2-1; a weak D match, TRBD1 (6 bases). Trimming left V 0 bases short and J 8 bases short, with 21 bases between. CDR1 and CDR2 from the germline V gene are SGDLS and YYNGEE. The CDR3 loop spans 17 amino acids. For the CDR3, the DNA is TGTGCCAGCAGCGTAGAGGTAGGGCAGGGGTTTACCGATGAGCAGTTCTTC. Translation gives CASSVEVGQGFTDEQFF.

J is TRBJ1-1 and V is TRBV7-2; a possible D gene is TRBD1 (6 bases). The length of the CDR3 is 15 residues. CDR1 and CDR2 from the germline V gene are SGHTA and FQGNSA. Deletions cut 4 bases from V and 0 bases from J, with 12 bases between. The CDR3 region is CASSSLTGLNTEAFF. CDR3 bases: TGTGCCAGCAGCTCGCTTACAGGGTTGAACACTGAAGCTTTCTTT.

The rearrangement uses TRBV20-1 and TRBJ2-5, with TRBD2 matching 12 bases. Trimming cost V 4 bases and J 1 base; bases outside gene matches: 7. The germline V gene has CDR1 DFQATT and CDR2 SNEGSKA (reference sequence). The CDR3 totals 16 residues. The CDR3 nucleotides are TGCAGTGCTATAGGGCTAGCGGGGGGGCTCCAAGAGACCCAGTACTTC. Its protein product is CSAIGLAGGLQETQYF.

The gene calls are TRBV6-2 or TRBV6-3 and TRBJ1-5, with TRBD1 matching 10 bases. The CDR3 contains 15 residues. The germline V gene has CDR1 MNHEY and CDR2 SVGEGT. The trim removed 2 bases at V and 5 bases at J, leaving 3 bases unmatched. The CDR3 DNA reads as TGTGCCAGCAGTTACCGGACAGGGGGGTATCAGCCCCAGCATTTT. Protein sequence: CASSYRTGGYQPQHF.

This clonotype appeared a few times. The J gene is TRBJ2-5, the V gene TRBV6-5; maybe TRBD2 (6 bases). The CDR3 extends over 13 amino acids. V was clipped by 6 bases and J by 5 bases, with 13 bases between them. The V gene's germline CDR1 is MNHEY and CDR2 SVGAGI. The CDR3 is CASRLGGTETQYF. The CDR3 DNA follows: TGTGCCAGCAGACTCGGGGGTACGGAGACCCAGTACTTC.

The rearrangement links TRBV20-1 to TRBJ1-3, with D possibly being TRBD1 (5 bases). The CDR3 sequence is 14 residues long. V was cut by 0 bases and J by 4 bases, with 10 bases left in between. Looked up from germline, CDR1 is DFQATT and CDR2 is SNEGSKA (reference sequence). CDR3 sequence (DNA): TGCAGTGCTAGAGAACAGGTCTCCGGAAACACCATATATTTT. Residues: CSAREQVSGNTIYF.

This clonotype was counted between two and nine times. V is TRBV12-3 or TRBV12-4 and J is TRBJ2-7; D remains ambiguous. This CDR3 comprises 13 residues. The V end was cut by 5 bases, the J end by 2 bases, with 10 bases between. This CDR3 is CASSIGPTYEQYF. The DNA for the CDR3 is TGTGCCAGCAGTATCGGACCGACCTACGAGCAGTACTTC.

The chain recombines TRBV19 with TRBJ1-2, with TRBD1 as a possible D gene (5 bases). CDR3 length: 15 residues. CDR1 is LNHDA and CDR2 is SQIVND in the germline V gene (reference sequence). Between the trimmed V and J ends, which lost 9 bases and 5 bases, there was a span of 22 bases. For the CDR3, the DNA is TGTGCCAGCTCCGGGCCCCAGGGAAAGGGGTATGGCTACACCTTC. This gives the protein CASSGPQGKGYGYTF.

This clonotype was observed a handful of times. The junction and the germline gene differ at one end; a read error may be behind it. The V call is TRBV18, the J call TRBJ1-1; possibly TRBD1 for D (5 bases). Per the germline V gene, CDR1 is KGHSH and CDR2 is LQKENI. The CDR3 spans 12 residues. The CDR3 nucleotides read TGTGCCAGCTCCCCACGTTGGGGCGAAGCTTTCTTT. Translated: CASSPRWGEAFF. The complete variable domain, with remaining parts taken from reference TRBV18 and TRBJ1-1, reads NAGVMQNPRHLVRRRGQEARLRCSPMKGHSHVYWYRQLPEEGLKFMVYLQKENIIDESGMPKERFSAEFPKEGPSILRIQQVVRGDSAAYFCASSPRWGEAFFGQGTRLTVV.